One and the same sample provided the 14 T cell receptor beta chains below, sequenced in a study of CD8 T cells in Susac syndrome. With random hexamers, about 0.45 to 1 ug RNA was reverse transcribed. TCRdb itself ran the immunoSEQ multiplex PCR reads through MiXCR, one entry per CDR3 protein. The sample has about 160,000 distinct CDR3 sequences; approximately 94% are singletons. The sequenced material came from CD4+ T cells from PBMCs. The receptors come from a human donor with multiple sclerosis.

V gene TRBV28 combines with J gene TRBJ2-7; the match to TRBD2 covers 10 bases. Germline V gene sequence: CDR1 MDHEN, CDR2 SYDVKM. V lost 1 base and J lost 0; bases outside the gene matches: 3. The CDR3 is made up of 16 amino acids. The CDR3 region has the DNA TGTGCCAGCAGTTTATCCACTAGCGGGAACTCCTACGAGCAGTACTTC. Its protein is CASSLSTSGNSYEQYF.

Here the CDR3 reads CAISESGFIDEQFF. The CDR3 DNA follows: TGTGCCATCAGTGAGTCGGGGTTCATCGATGAGCAGTTCTTC. The chain carries TRBV10-3 and TRBJ2-1; no reliable D call. The V end was cut by 0 bases, the J end by 8 bases, with 11 bases between. The length of the CDR3 is 14 residues. In germline, CDR1 is ENHRY, CDR2 SYGVKD.

CDR3: CATSRDIPPMTDRFEKLFF. The CDR3 coding sequence is TGTGCCACCAGCAGAGATATCCCCCCAATGACGGACCGATTCGAAAAACTGTTTTTT. The V and J genes are TRBV15 and TRBJ1-4; no firm D call. Trimming shortened V by 0 bases and J by 8 bases, and 25 bases separated the two germline ends. The V gene's germline CDR1 is LNHNV and CDR2 YYDKDF (reference sequence). The CDR3 runs to 19 residues.

The J gene is TRBJ2-1, the V gene TRBV28; D possibly corresponds to TRBD1 (6 bases). Germline assignment: CDR1 MDHEN and CDR2 SYDVKM. This CDR3 is 12 amino acids long. V was shortened by 4 bases and J by 10 bases, with 11 bases between the two germline ends. The CDR3 region is CASSSQGREQFF. The CDR3 DNA reads as TGTGCCAGCAGTTCCCAGGGGCGCGAGCAGTTCTTC.

CDR3 region: CATDREFNGYTF. DNA for the CDR3: TGTGCCACCGACCGAGAATTCAATGGCTACACCTTC. The rearrangement joins TRBV24-1 to TRBJ1-2; D remains ambiguous. The V gene lost 9 bases and the J gene lost 6 bases, with 13 bases spanning the gap. The CDR3 length is 12 residues. CDR1 and CDR2 from the germline V gene are KGHDR and SFDVKD.

The chain employs TRBV20-1 and TRBJ2-5; 14 positions agree with TRBD2. In germline, CDR1 is DFQATT, CDR2 SNEGSKA (reference sequence). This CDR3 spans 15 amino acids. The V segment lost 6 bases and the J segment 7 bases; nucleotides outside the gene matches: 10. The CDR3 spells CSARGLAGVRGTQYF. As DNA, the CDR3 is TGCAGTGCCCGGGGACTAGCGGGAGTCCGCGGGACCCAGTACTTC.

V usage is TRBV5-1 and J usage is TRBJ1-5, with 7 bases identical to TRBD1. V trimming: 4 bases; J trimming: 4 bases; junction bases outside the gene matches: 8. CDR3 length: 15 residues. The germline gives CDR1 SGHRS, CDR2 YFSETQ. The CDR3 is CASSTGDRMNQPQHF. The CDR3 coding sequence is TGCGCCAGCAGCACAGGGGACAGAATGAATCAGCCCCAGCATTTT.

The CDR3 coding sequence is TGTGCCAGCAGCTTCGGGACCGCCGGGGGCATTCAGTACTTC. Its protein is CASSFGTAGGIQYF. V and J are TRBV11-1 and TRBJ2-4, with D tentatively TRBD2 (6 bases). Trimming removed 3 bases at V and 9 bases at J, with 15 bases between. CDR1 and CDR2 from the germline V gene are SGHAT and FQDESV (reference sequence). The CDR3 contains 14 residues.

V and J are TRBV27 and TRBJ2-1; D ambiguous. The germline V and J ends were trimmed by 8 bases and 10 bases, with 18 bases remaining between them. This CDR3 spans 13 amino acids. CDR1 and CDR2 (germline): MNHEY, SMNVEV (reference sequence). CDR3 bases: TGTGCCAGCGGCTCCGGGCCCTCGGCCGAGCAGTTCTTC. This encodes CASGSGPSAEQFF.

This chain uses TRBV28 with TRBJ1-1; no reliable D call. Germline-derived CDR1 and CDR2 are MDHEN and SYDVKM. Trimming removed 4 bases from V and 2 bases from J, with 14 bases in between. This CDR3 contains 15 residues. The CDR3 here is CASSSGTAPNTEAFF. For the CDR3, the DNA is TGTGCCAGCAGTTCCGGAACGGCCCCCAACACTGAAGCTTTCTTT.

The chain couples TRBV20-1 to TRBJ2-1; the D gene is possibly TRBD2 (6 bases). Trimming shortened V by 5 bases and J by 8 bases, and 22 bases separated the two germline ends. This CDR3 has 15 residues. Looked up from germline, CDR1 is DFQATT and CDR2 is SNEGSKA (reference sequence). CDR3 in amino acids: CSADPGLPLRYEQFF. CDR3 sequence (DNA): TGCAGTGCTGACCCGGGACTCCCACTTAGATATGAGCAGTTCTTC.

V and J are TRBV11-3 and TRBJ2-2; D call uncertain. CDR1 and CDR2 (germline): SGHNT, YENEEA. The CDR3 length is 13 residues. The ends were cut back, 5 bases at V and 6 bases at J, with 10 bases in the middle. The CDR3, as DNA: TGTGCCAGCAGCCGTCAGGATCCCGGGGAGCTGTTTTTT. Encoded protein: CASSRQDPGELFF.

V and J are TRBV18 and TRBJ2-1; 8 nucleotides line up with TRBD1. V was clipped by 4 bases and J by 7 bases; unmatched bases: 6. Per germline, CDR1 KGHSH and CDR2 LQKENI. The CDR3 is made up of 14 amino acids. The CDR3 DNA sequence: TGTGCCAGCTCACAGGACAGGGTTGAGAATGAGCAGTTCTTC. Translation gives CASSQDRVENEQFF.

This chain links TRBV2 with TRBJ2-1; D possibly corresponds to TRBD1 (7 bases). CDR1 and CDR2 (germline): SNHLY, FYNNEI. V was trimmed by 7 bases and J by 4 bases, leaving 11 bases between them. The CDR3 runs to 13 residues. DNA for the CDR3: TGTGCCAGCACCCAGGGGGGATACAATGAGCAGTTCTTC. Translated, it gives CASTQGGYNEQFF. The whole variable domain, remainder taken from reference TRBV2 and TRBJ2-1, is EPEVTQTPSHQVTQMGQEVILRCVPISNHLYFYWYRQILGQKVEFLVSFYNNEISEKSEIFDDQFSVERPDGSNFTLKIRSTKLEDSAMYFCASTQGGYNEQFFGPGTRLTVL.